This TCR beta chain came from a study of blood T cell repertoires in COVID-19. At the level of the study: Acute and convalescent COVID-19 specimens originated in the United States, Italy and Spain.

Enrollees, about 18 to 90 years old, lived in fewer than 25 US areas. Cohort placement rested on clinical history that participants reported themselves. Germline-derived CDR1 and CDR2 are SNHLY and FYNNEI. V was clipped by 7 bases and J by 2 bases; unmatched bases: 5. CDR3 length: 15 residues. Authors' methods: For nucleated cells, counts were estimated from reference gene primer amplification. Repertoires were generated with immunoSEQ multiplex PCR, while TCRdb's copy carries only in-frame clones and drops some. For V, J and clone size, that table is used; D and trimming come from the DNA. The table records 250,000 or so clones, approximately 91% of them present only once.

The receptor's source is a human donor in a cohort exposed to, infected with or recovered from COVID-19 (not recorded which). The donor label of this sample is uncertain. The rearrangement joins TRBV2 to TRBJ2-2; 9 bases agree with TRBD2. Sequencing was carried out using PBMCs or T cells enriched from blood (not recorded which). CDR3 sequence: CASKSGGTNTGELFF. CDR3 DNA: TGTGCCAGCAAGAGCGGGGGGACCAACACCGGGGAGCTGTTTTTT.